The 3 T cell receptor beta chains below come from one sample, sequenced in a study of blood T cell repertoires in COVID-19. Repertoires were generated with immunoSEQ multiplex PCR, while TCRdb's copy carries only in-frame clones and drops some. The top ten clones hold 5.5% to 7.5% of a sample with around 160,000 clones, 84% of them seen once. Material for sequencing was PBMCs or T cells enriched from blood (not recorded which). The receptors shown here come from a woman between 50 and 59 years old who had been exposed to COVID-19.

This clone was counted only a few times. The V call is TRBV5-8, the J call TRBJ1-4, with 8 bases that match TRBD1. Germline CDR1 SGHTS, CDR2 YDEGEE. CDR3 size: 14 residues. V was pared by 4 bases and J by 7 bases, with 6 bases of the junction left unmatched. The CDR3 DNA reads as TGTGCCAGCAGCCCAGACAGGGGTAGTGAAAAACTGTTTTTT. Its translation: CASSPDRGSEKLFF.

The J gene is TRBJ1-5, the V gene TRBV18; no reliable D call. Looked up from germline, CDR1 is KGHSH and CDR2 is LQKENI. Trimming shortened V by 3 bases and J by 8 bases, and 11 bases separated the two germline ends. The length of the CDR3 is 13 residues. The chain's CDR3 is CASSPTSMEPQHF. The CDR3 DNA follows: TGTGCCAGCTCACCGACATCGATGGAGCCCCAGCATTTT. The full variable domain, its missing parts supplied by reference TRBV18 and TRBJ1-5, is NAGVMQNPRHLVRRRGQEARLRCSPMKGHSHVYWYRQLPEEGLKFMVYLQKENIIDESGMPKERFSAEFPKEGPSILRIQQVVRGDSAAYFCASSPTSMEPQHFGDGTRLSIL.

The rearrangement uses TRBV7-2 and TRBJ1-4; 8 bases match TRBD1. The CDR3 loop spans 14 amino acids. V was clipped by 5 bases and J by 10 bases; unmatched bases: 9. Germline loops: CDR1 SGHTA, CDR2 FQGNSA. CDR3 in DNA: TGTGCCAGCAGCCCAGCAGGGGGCGGTAGAAAACTGTTTTTT. Amino acids: CASSPAGGGRKLFF.